This T cell receptor beta chain is drawn from a study of human T cells and chemical hapten exposure. Points from the study as a whole: Controls had significantly fewer large CDR3 similarity clusters than were formed by expanded TCRs.

In TCRdb, the RACE reads were re-called with MiXCR into one record per CDR3 protein. The table has some 38,000 distinct CDR3 sequences, approximately 7.6% seen once. Time point described: pre-sensitization, week 0. Treatment here: therapeutic diphenylcyclopropenone sensitization with weekly scalp DPC. The authors' total RNA extraction used unfractionated whole blood. This clonotype was detected a few times. Antigen specificity is unknown. One junction end does not reproduce the germline sequence, and a read error may be involved. The CDR3 runs to 16 residues. Germline CDR1 MNHEY, CDR2 SVGAGI. This sequence joins TRBV6-5 and TRBJ2-3; 9 positions match TRBD2. This sample comprised whole blood, obtained in connection with sensitization to the hapten diphenylcyclopropenone (DPC). The clonotype comes from a woman in her 50s with alopecia areata. Some clones in this sample may be carry-over from other donors' samples. CDR3 in amino acids: CASSNSIGGRGYTQYF. In DNA, the CDR3 is TGTGCCAGCAGTAACTCCATTGGCGGGAGGGGATATACGCAGTATTTT.